This T cell receptor (beta chain) was identified during a study of identical twins. The study, taken as a whole, reports: Out-of-frame alpha sequences shared by twins showed excess low generation probability.

The J segment lost 3 bases and the V segment lost 8 bases, leaving 8 bases of the junction unmatched. This CDR3 is built from 14 residues. In germline, CDR1 is SEHNR, CDR2 FQNEAQ (reference sequence). Comment on this clonotype: Its matching antigen is unknown.

One entry per CDR3 protein, called by TCRdb with MiXCR from the 5' RACE reads. The profile shows about 480,000 distinct CDR3 sequences, approximately 14% of them singletons. The same data also contributed to another study, on yellow fever vaccine responses in identical twins. Per that study: Vaccine T cell responses of twins reportedly seemed partly convergent and partly personalized.

Specimen: CD4+ T cells sorted from blood. The chain couples TRBV7-9 to TRBJ1-1; TRBD1 agrees at 8 bases. The receptor's source is a woman aged 18-29 years in good health. This CDR3 is CASRSSGGYTEAFF. CDR3 coding DNA: TGTGCCAGCCGCTCTTCAGGGGGCTACACTGAAGCTTTCTTT.